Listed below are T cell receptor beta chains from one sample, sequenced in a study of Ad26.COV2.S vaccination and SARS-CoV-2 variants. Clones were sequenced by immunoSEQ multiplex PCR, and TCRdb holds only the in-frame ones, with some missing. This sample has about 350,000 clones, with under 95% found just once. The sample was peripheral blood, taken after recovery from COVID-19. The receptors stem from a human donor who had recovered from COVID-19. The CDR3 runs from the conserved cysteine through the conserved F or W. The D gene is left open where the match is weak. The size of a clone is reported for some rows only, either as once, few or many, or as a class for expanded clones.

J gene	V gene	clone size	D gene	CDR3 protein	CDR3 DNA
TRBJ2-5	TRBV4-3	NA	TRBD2	CASSQLAGGWETQYF	TGCGCCAGCAGCCAACTAGCGGGGGGATGGGAGACCCAGTACTTC
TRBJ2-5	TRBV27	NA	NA	CASGLKETQYF	TGTGCCAGCGGACTGAAGGAGACCCAGTACTTC
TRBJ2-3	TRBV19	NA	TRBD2	CASSISGGGSTDTQYF	TGTGCCAGTAGTATAAGCGGCGGGGGGAGCACAGATACGCAGTATTTT
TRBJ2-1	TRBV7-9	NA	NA	CASSLGETDAEKEFF	TGTGCCAGCAGCCTTGGGGAGACTGACGCCGAAAAAGAGTTCTTC
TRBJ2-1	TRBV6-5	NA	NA	CASSHDYDYNEQFF	TGTGCCAGCAGCCATGACTACGATTACAATGAGCAGTTCTTC
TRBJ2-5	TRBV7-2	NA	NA	CASSLGRFGGSETQYF	TGTGCCAGCAGCTTAGGACGTTTTGGGGGATCCGAGACCCAGTACTTC
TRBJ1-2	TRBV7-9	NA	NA	CASSLEGTEFYGYTF	TGTGCCAGCAGCTTAGAAGGGACGGAATTTTATGGCTACACCTTC
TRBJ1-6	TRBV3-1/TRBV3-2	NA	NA	CASSQGGWGSPLHF	TGTGCCAGCAGCCAAGGGGGGTGGGGCTCACCCCTCCACTTT
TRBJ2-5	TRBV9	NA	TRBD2	CASSVGSRVTGGRETQYF	TGTGCCAGCAGCGTAGGTAGTAGGGTGACGGGGGGGCGAGAGACCCAGTACTTC
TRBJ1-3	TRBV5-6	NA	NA	CASSLGVENTIYF	TGTGCCAGCAGCTTGGGGGTGGAAAACACCATATATTTT
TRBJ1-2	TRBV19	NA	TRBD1	CASSMQQGANYGYTF	TGTGCCAGTAGTATGCAACAGGGGGCTAACTATGGCTACACCTTC
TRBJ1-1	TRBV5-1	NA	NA	CASSLGVRAVNTEAFF	TGCGCCAGCAGCTTGGGGGTCAGGGCAGTGAACACTGAAGCTTTCTTT
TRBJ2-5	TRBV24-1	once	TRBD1	CATSDQGAGETQYF	TGTGCCACCAGTGATCAGGGGGCGGGTGAGACCCAGTACTTC
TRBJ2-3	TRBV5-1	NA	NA	CASSLGNGAYTDTQYF	TGCGCCAGCAGCTTGGGGAATGGGGCCTACACAGATACGCAGTATTTT
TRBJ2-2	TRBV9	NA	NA	CASSVGSRLNTGELFF	TGTGCCAGCAGCGTAGGATCTAGACTGAACACCGGGGAGCTGTTTTTT
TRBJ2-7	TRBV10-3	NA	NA	CAISESWEEQYF	TGTGCCATCAGTGAGTCATGGGAAGAGCAGTACTTC
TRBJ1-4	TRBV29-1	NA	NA	CSVPGWPNEKLFF	TGCAGCGTCCCAGGGTGGCCTAATGAAAAACTGTTTTTT
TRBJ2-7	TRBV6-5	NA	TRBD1	CASSPVWDRDYEQYF	TGTGCCAGCAGTCCTGTTTGGGACAGAGACTACGAGCAGTACTTC
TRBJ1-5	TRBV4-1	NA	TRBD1	CASSQGGQYSNQPQHF	TGCGCCAGCAGCCAGGGGGGACAGTATAGCAATCAGCCCCAGCATTTT
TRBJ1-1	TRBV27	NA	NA	CASSFSLPLFEAFF	TGTGCCAGCAGTTTCTCCCTTCCCCTTTTTGAAGCTTTCTTT
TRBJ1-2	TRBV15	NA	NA	CATSSRAYGYTF	TGTGCCACCAGCAGCCGGGCTTATGGCTACACCTTC
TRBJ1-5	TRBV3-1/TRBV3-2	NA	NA	CASSQGNPGSNQPQHF	TGTGCCAGCAGCCAAGGGAATCCAGGGTCCAATCAGCCCCAGCATTTT
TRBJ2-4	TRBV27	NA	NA	CASSLSWGTGKNIQYF	TGTGCCAGCAGTTTATCGTGGGGCACAGGTAAAAACATTCAGTACTTC
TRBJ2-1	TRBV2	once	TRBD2	CASSVSGGLYNEQFF	TGTGCCAGCAGTGTTAGCGGGGGTTTATACAATGAGCAGTTCTTC
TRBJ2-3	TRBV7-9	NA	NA	CASSLAAGELFTDTQYF	TGTGCCAGCAGCTTAGCCGCAGGGGAGCTGTTCACAGATACGCAGTATTTT
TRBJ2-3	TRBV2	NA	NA	CASSGPNLRDKIDTQYF	TGTGCCAGCAGTGGCCCTAACCTCAGGGATAAGATAGATACGCAGTATTTT
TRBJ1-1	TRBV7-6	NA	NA	CASSPQGNTEAFF	TGTGCCAGCAGCCCACAGGGGAACACTGAAGCTTTCTTT
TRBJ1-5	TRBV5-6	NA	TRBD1	CASSLAGAGGGQPQHF	TGTGCCAGCAGCTTGGCCGGGGCAGGGGGCGGGCAGCCCCAGCATTTT
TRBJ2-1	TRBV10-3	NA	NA	CAISDNRRSHEQFF	TGTGCCATCAGTGACAACCGGCGCAGCCATGAGCAGTTCTTC
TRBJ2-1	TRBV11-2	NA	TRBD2	CASSLIAGAYNEQFF	TGTGCCAGCAGCTTAATAGCGGGCGCCTACAATGAGCAGTTCTTC
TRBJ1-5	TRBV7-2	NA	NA	CASTEWGHQPQHF	TGTGCCAGCACCGAATGGGGGCATCAGCCCCAGCATTTT
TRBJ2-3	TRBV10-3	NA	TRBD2	CAIRAAGGGGDTQYF	TGTGCCATCAGAGCAGCGGGGGGAGGTGGAGATACGCAGTATTTT
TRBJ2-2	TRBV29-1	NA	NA	CSVERQNTGELFF	TGCAGCGTTGAACGACAGAACACCGGGGAGCTGTTTTTT
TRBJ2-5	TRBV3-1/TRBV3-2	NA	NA	CASSYQETQYF	TGTGCCAGCAGTTACCAAGAGACCCAGTACTTC
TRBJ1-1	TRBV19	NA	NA	CASSIASLLNTEAFF	TGTGCCAGTAGTATAGCTTCACTCCTGAACACTGAAGCTTTCTTT
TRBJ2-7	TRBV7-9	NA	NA	CASSSGSSSYEQYF	TGTGCCAGCAGCTCGGGGTCCTCCTCCTACGAGCAGTACTTC
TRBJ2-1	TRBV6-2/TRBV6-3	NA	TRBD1	CASSYLVTGELYNEQFF	TGTGCCAGCAGTTACTTGGTGACAGGGGAACTCTACAATGAGCAGTTCTTC